A single sample gave rise to the 10 T cell receptor beta chains below, sequenced in a study of cytomegalovirus exposure and HLA in healthy donors. Repertoires were generated with immunoSEQ multiplex PCR, while TCRdb's copy carries only in-frame clones and drops some. The sample lists roughly 56,000 clones, roughly 94% occurring once. The sequenced material came from PBMCs. These receptors originate from a man between 18 and 29 years old in good health and CMV-seronegative.

This clone was detected only once. V usage is TRBV12-5 and J usage is TRBJ2-3, with a weak D call TRBD1 (6 bases). The germline CDR1 and CDR2 sequences are LGHNT and FRNRAP. Trimming took 0 bases from V and 0 from J, leaving 16 bases between them. The CDR3 contains 18 residues. CDR3 residues: CASGLVRMGARSTDTQYF. The CDR3 region has the DNA TGTGCTAGTGGTTTGGTACGAATGGGGGCGAGGAGCACAGATACGCAGTATTTT.

The chain couples TRBV7-2 to TRBJ2-5; 8 bases are a match to TRBD2. Germline CDR1 reads SGHTA; CDR2 reads FQGNSA. Trimming cost V 5 bases and J 5 bases; bases outside gene matches: 7. This CDR3 region has 14 residues. For the CDR3, the DNA is TGTGCCAGCAGCGCCTATAGCGGGACGGAGACCCAGTACTTC. Encoded protein: CASSAYSGTETQYF.

V gene TRBV7-6 combines with J gene TRBJ2-2; weak D call: TRBD2 (5 bases). V lost 2 bases and J 6 bases, leaving 28 bases between the germline ends. Germline assignment: CDR1 SGHVS and CDR2 FNYEAQ. The CDR3 loop spans 20 amino acids. CDR3 bases: TGTGCCAGCAGCTTAAGAGCGGTTTGGACTGACCCCCCTAAGGCCGGGGAGCTGTTTTTT. Encoded protein: CASSLRAVWTDPPKAGELFF.

In its sample, this clone was seen a few times. This chain uses TRBV7-2 with TRBJ1-1; 7 bases line up with TRBD1. The V gene end was trimmed by 2 bases and the J gene end by 2 bases; junction bases not matched to a gene: 5. Germline CDR1 SGHTA, CDR2 FQGNSA. There are 15 residues in the CDR3. CDR3 amino acids: CASSLRGQVNTEAFF. Here the CDR3 DNA reads TGTGCCAGCAGCTTAAGGGGGCAGGTTAACACTGAAGCTTTCTTT.

The gene calls are TRBV5-6 and TRBJ2-7; D remains unclear. This CDR3 comprises 16 residues. Germline V gene data show CDR1 as SGHDT and CDR2 as YYEEEE. V lost 2 bases to trimming and J lost 1 base, with 16 bases between them. The CDR3 protein is CASSFGLRYLSYEQYF. In DNA form, the CDR3 reads TGTGCCAGCAGCTTCGGTCTCAGGTACTTGTCCTACGAGCAGTACTTC.

The V gene is TRBV2, the J gene TRBJ2-7; perhaps TRBD1 as D (5 bases). Germline values: CDR1 SNHLY, CDR2 FYNNEI. This CDR3 spans 15 amino acids. The germline V and J ends were trimmed by 6 bases and 0 bases, with 15 bases remaining between them. The chain's CDR3 is CASRVARAPSYEQYF. The CDR3 nucleotides read TGTGCCAGCAGAGTTGCCAGGGCCCCCTCCTACGAGCAGTACTTC.

V gene TRBV7-9 combines with J gene TRBJ2-2; a possible D gene is TRBD1 (6 bases). V lost 5 bases and J 0 bases, leaving 16 bases between the germline ends. This CDR3 region has 17 residues. Germline assignment: CDR1 SEHNR and CDR2 FQNEAQ (reference sequence). The DNA of the CDR3 is TGTGCCAGCAGCCAGCCCGGACAGCCAGCGAACACCGGGGAGCTGTTTTTT. Amino acid sequence: CASSQPGQPANTGELFF.

The genes are TRBV18 and TRBJ2-5, with D possibly being TRBD2 (5 bases). Trimming pared 6 bases from V and 2 bases from J, leaving 10 bases between. The CDR3 sequence is 13 residues long. Germline V gives CDR1 KGHSH, CDR2 LQKENI. CDR3 residues: CASSSDFQETQYF. DNA of the CDR3: TGTGCCAGCTCCTCGGACTTTCAAGAGACCCAGTACTTC. The variable domain in full, completed from reference TRBV18 and TRBJ2-5, reads NAGVMQNPRHLVRRRGQEARLRCSPMKGHSHVYWYRQLPEEGLKFMVYLQKENIIDESGMPKERFSAEFPKEGPSILRIQQVVRGDSAAYFCASSSDFQETQYFGPGTRLLVL.

The genes are TRBV11-2 and TRBJ1-1, with unresolved D. With 1 base removed from V and 1 base from J, the gap between germline ends came to 4 bases. Germline V CDR1 and CDR2: SGHAT, FQNNGV. This CDR3 spans 13 amino acids. CDR3 DNA sequence: TGTGCCAGCAGCTTAGGGCAGAACACTGAAGCTTTCTTT. It yields the protein CASSLGQNTEAFF.

Here the CDR3 DNA reads TGTGCCAGTAGTTACCGGGACAGGGATCCCACTGAAGCTTTCTTT. This translates into CASSYRDRDPTEAFF. This sequence joins TRBV19 and TRBJ1-1; TRBD1 agrees at 9 bases. Germline V gives CDR1 LNHDA, CDR2 SQIVND (reference sequence). Losses at the gene ends were 5 bases for V and 4 bases for J; bases not matched to a gene: 8. There are 15 residues in the CDR3. Drawing the rest from reference TRBV19 and TRBJ1-1, the complete variable domain is DGGITQSPKYLFRKEGQNVTLSCEQNLNHDAMYWYRQDPGQGLRLIYYSQIVNDFQKGDIAEGYSVSREKKESFPLTVTSAQKNPTAFYLCASSYRDRDPTEAFFGQGTRLTVV.